This entry describes one T cell receptor beta chain. Its binding antigen is unknown. No quality values exist for individual bases; no much larger clone is one base distant. High-throughput TCRbeta CDR3 sequencing of frozen genomic DNA was performed by immunoSEQ, with PCR amplification, mapping, bias correction and internal controls included. In the authors' own workflow: Only productive rearrangements were retained, and each unique TCRbeta sequence was defined by its CDR3 nucleotide sequence together with its V and J gene. For classification of a sequence as donor-reactive, at least 5-fold expansion in CFSE-low cells relative to unstimulated pre-transplant cells and a frequency of at least 0.01% were required. Minimum frequency thresholds were set for each subject on the basis of the unstimulated sample with the lowest template count, so that a detection power of at least 90% was ensured. Jensen-Shannon divergence between the top 1000 TCRbeta sequences post- versus pre-transplant served as the measure of repertoire turnover. Two-sided Fisher's exact tests were used to test for changes in the detection of donor-reactive sequences. Here the immuneACCESS table is served through TCRdb, limited to in-frame sequences with V and J called. Missing clones are a known gap in these copies; in checked studies unresolved V genes cover under half, and the rest lacks a known reason. V, J and clone size derive from that table, while D and trimming were established from the DNA sequence. In this sample the table shows around 75,000 clones, 80% to 90% of which occur a single time. The ten most abundant clones make up 2.1% of the sample.

The sample originates from a study of T cell clones after liver transplantation (dated 2019 in TCRdb). With regard to the full study: Samples were obtained from ITN030ST, a randomized trial in which withdrawal of immunosuppression was attempted within 2 years of liver transplantation. Donor-reactive T cell clones were identified using TCRbeta sequencing after a pre-transplant mixed lymphocyte reaction and were then followed in post-transplant blood. As an antigen-independent comparator for the donor-reactive sequences, third party-reactive TCRbeta sequences from pre-transplant MLRs were identified as well. Three of the eight recipients were HCV-positive; the others were transplanted for non-autoimmune, non-viral indications. The subjects received no induction therapy and were kept on standard immunosuppression until randomization at 12-24 months post-transplant. Tolerance meant complete immunosuppression withdrawal for at least one year without liver enzymes rising beyond twice the upper limit of normal. Blood samples were collected pre-transplant, pre-randomization before withdrawal, and post-randomization after either complete withdrawal or failed withdrawal. Of the 8 liver transplant recipients making up the studied cohort, 3 were classified as tolerant and 5 as non-tolerant. Results the study describes overall, beyond this receptor: When repertoire turnover was taken into account, detection of donor-reactive sequences was significantly reduced in 7 of 8 subjects for CD4 and in 8 of 8 subjects for CD8. Circulating donor-reactive CD4 TCRbeta sequences fell significantly post-transplant in most of the 8 subjects, irrespective of tolerance or HCV status. In a couple of subjects, low numbers of available donor cells limited the measurable donor-reactive repertoire. Conclusions were preliminary, limited by small, heterogeneous patient numbers and non-standardized post-transplant time points. Donor-reactive sequences declined more than third party-reactive ones, suggesting partial antigen-specific deletion unrelated to withdrawal success. Without allograft tissue specimens, donor-reactive T cells may have migrated into the graft rather than being deleted.

Unstimulated PBMCs, after thawing, were stained for CD3, CD4 and CD8 and then FACS-sorted into CD3+CD4+ and CD3+CD8+ populations. All 8 studied subjects were randomized to immunosuppression withdrawal. The Qiagen DNeasy Blood and Tissue Kit was used for isolation of genomic DNA. The trim is 3 bases for V and 7 bases for J, with a gap of 10 bases between the germline ends. Including the terminal cysteine and phenylalanine, the CDR3 comprises 14 residues. The DNA shown is the 42-base CDR3, in frame from base 1. CDR1 and CDR2, per the germline V gene (reference sequence), are SEHNR and FQNEAQ. This receptor was identified in a human patient who received a liver transplant. Post transplant, some T cells may arise from the graft donor. The sequence is built from TRBV7-9 and TRBJ1-6, with a weak D call of TRBD1 (6 bases match). The material sequenced was CD4+ T cells from blood, taken less than 50 months after liver transplant. The CDR3 is CASSLGGKNSPLHF. The nucleotide sequence reads as follows: TGTGCCAGCAGCTTGGGGGGCAAAAATTCACCCCTCCACTTT.